This T cell receptor (beta chain) was documented in a study of shared clonotypes between healthy human individuals. TCRdb keeps only in-frame clones here, not all; method: immunoSEQ multiplex PCR. This sample yields about 2,500,000 clones, of which more than 80% are seen a single time; over 0.12% belongs to the top ten. Trimming took 2 bases from V and 8 from J, leaving 6 bases between them. CDR1 is MDHEN and CDR2 is SYDVKM in the germline V gene. CDR3 size: 12 residues. This TCR came from a man younger than 35 in good health. The chain has TRBV28 and TRBJ1-4; D call uncertain. Sequenced sample: naive CD4+ T cells sorted from blood. Noted subset: CD45RA+ positively selected. The CDR3 DNA follows: TGTGCCAGCAGTTTACGGACCGAAAAACTGTTTTTT. As protein: CASSLRTEKLFF.